This T cell receptor beta chain originates from a study of blood T cells in healthy people across ages. Deletions cut 3 bases from V and 9 bases from J, with 14 bases between. In germline, CDR1 is LGHNA, CDR2 YNFKEQ. The CDR3 extends over 13 amino acids. A second PCR of roughly 7 to 11 cycles used a sample-barcoded 5' primer and a J-beta primer mix. TCRdb processed the 5' RACE reads anew with MiXCR; each CDR3 protein has one entry. Altogether roughly 720,000 distinct CDR3 sequences are present, about 55% being singletons, with the ten largest covering roughly two fifths. The sample taken for sequencing was blood. The clonotype comes from a man older than 75 in good health. V and J are TRBV4-2 and TRBJ2-5; the D gene could be TRBD1 or TRBD2 (6 bases each). CDR3 residues: CASSQEGGRAQYF. The CDR3 region has the DNA TGTGCCAGCAGCCAGGAGGGGGGTCGGGCCCAGTACTTC.